This T cell receptor (beta chain) was profiled in a study of cytomegalovirus exposure and HLA in healthy donors. Findings and limits, study-wide: The only immune exposure information that was available was CMV serostatus.

Trimming cost V 6 bases and J 7 bases; bases outside gene matches: 8. CDR1 is MNHNS and CDR2 is SASEGT in the germline V gene. CDR3 length: 13 amino acids. A word on this clone: The antigen is unknown.

The PCR contained 60 Vbeta and 13 Jbeta primers. Clones were sequenced by immunoSEQ multiplex PCR, and TCRdb holds only the in-frame ones, with some missing. The sample consists of about 100,000 clones, around four fifths of them appearing once. The TCR originated in a man aged 50 to 60 in good health and CMV-seropositive. V gene TRBV6-1 combines with J gene TRBJ1-2, with 7 positions matching TRBD1. Sequenced input: PBMCs. Here the CDR3 DNA reads TGTGCCAGCAGCCGAGACAGGGAATCTGGCTACACCTTC. It specifies CASSRDRESGYTF.